This T cell receptor beta chain was observed in a study of T-cell reconstitution after alpha-beta-depleted transplantation in children. Unique molecular identifiers were incorporated into the prepared TCRbeta library. TCRdb reanalysed the PCR reads using MiXCR and keeps one entry per CDR3 protein. Of about 500,000 distinct CDR3 sequences detected, around a third appear once; the ten largest clones hold 2.4%. Germline lookup yields CDR1 SEHNR and CDR2 FQNEAQ (reference sequence). V lost 5 bases and J 0 bases, leaving 13 bases between the germline ends. CDR3 size: 16 residues. The rearrangement joins TRBV7-9 to TRBJ1-4, with unresolved D. The clonotype was recovered from a human donor who donated a stem cell graft to a child with aplastic anemia. Sample: PBMCs from the stem cell graft donor, taken from the stem cell graft. The CDR3 protein is CASSPGSGATNEKLFF. The CDR3 DNA sequence: TGTGCCAGCAGCCCCGGGTCCGGGGCAACTAATGAAAAACTGTTTTTT.